These 4 T cell receptor beta chains originate from one sample sequenced in a study of spatial heterogeneity in lung cancer. TCRdb re-analysed the 5' RACE reads in MiXCR, keeping a single row per CDR3 protein. The sample yields more than 60,000 distinct CDR3 sequences, roughly 5.9% seen once. Time point of the sample: sample taken at primary tumor resection. This specimen consisted of PBMCs, obtained at surgery. The receptor source for this set is a female donor with early-stage non-small cell lung cancer.

This clonotype was counted many times. The CDR3 region is CATQDLLSGANVLTF. The CDR3, as DNA: TGTGCCACTCAGGATTTACTCTCTGGGGCCAACGTCCTGACTTTC. The genes are TRBV2 and TRBJ2-6; D not certain. CDR1 is SNHLY, CDR2 FYNNEI, per germline. This CDR3 region has 15 residues. Trimming stripped 10 bases from V and 0 bases from J, with 13 bases between.

This clonotype was seen at least ten times. The V and J genes are TRBV7-2 and TRBJ2-1; 7 bases fit TRBD2. CDR1 is SGHTA, CDR2 FQGNSA, per germline. This CDR3 contains 15 residues. Losses at the gene ends were 0 bases for V and 6 bases for J; bases not matched to a gene: 5. The CDR3 region is CASSLAPQRGNEQFF. Written as DNA, the CDR3 is TGTGCCAGCAGCTTAGCGCCTCAGCGGGGCAATGAGCAGTTCTTC.

The sample holds a few counts of this clonotype. This chain uses TRBV18 with TRBJ1-5, with D possibly matching TRBD1 (6 bases). The CDR3 is 16 amino acids. Germline V gene lookup returns CDR1 KGHSH and CDR2 LQKENI. Trimming shortened V by 0 bases and J by 9 bases, and 18 bases separated the two germline ends. The CDR3 sequence: CASSPPVLGAGGPQHF. The CDR3 DNA sequence: TGTGCCAGCTCACCACCGGTTCTGGGGGCCGGGGGGCCCCAGCATTTT.

This clonotype has at least ten counts. The V gene is TRBV28, the J gene TRBJ2-3, with 7 bases identical to TRBD2. CDR1 and CDR2 from the germline V gene are MDHEN and SYDVKM. With 2 bases clipped from V and 4 bases from J, the junction kept 9 bases outside the gene matches. This CDR3 comprises 16 residues. CDR3 sequence reads: CASSLTGTILADTQYF. In DNA form, the CDR3 reads TGTGCCAGCAGTTTAACCGGGACTATTCTCGCAGATACGCAGTATTTT.